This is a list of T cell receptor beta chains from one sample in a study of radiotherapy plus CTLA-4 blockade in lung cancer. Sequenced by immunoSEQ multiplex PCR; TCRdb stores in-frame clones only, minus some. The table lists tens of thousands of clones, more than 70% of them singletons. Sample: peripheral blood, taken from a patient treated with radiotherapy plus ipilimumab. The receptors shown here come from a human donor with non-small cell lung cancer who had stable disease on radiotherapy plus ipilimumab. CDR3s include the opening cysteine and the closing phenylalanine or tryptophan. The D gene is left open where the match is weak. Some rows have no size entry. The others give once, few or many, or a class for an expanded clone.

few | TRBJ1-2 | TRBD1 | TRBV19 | TGTGCCAGTAGTATATCCCGGACAGGTTTTGGGGGCTACACCTTC | CASSISRTGFGGYTF
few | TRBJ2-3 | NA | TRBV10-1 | TGCGCCAGCAGTGGACAGGAGACGCAGTATTTT | CASSGQETQYF
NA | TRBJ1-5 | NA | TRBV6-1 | TGTGCCAGCAGTTTGGAGAATCAGCCCCAGCATTTT | CASSLENQPQHF
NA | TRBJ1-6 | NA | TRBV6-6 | TGTGCCAGCAGTTCCCAGGGAGGTAATTCACCCCTCCACTTT | CASSSQGGNSPLHF
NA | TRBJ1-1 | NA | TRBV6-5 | TGTGCCAGCGTACAGGCAAGAGCTTTCTTT | CASVQARAFF
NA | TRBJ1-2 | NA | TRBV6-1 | TGTGCCAGCAGTTTCACAGGGAACTATGGCTACACCTTC | CASSFTGNYGYTF
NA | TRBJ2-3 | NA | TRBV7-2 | TGTGCCAGCAGCTTAAGCGGTACGCAGTATTTT | CASSLSGTQYF
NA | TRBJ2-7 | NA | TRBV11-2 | TGTGCCAGCAGCCCCTTCCGGGGGTCGTCCTACGAGCAGTACTTC | CASSPFRGSSYEQYF
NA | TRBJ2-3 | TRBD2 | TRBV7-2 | TGTGCCAGCAGCTTAGTTAGCGGGGGTGCAGATACGCAGTATTTT | CASSLVSGGADTQYF
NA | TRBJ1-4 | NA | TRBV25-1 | TGTGCCAGCAGTGTGGGCCTCGAAAAACTGTTTTTT | CASSVGLEKLFF
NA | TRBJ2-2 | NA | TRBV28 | TGTGCCAGCAGTTTATTAACCGGGGAGCTGTTTTTT | CASSLLTGELFF
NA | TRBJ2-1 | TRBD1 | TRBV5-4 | TGTGCCAGCAGCACCAGACAGGGCTATGAGCAGTTCTTC | CASSTRQGYEQFF
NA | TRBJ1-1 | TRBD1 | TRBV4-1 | TGCGCCAGCAGCCAAGATAGGCAGGGGGCGCAGAACACTGAAGCTTTCTTT | CASSQDRQGAQNTEAFF
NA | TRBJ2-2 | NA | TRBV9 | TGTGCCAGCAGCGTAGAACCTCAAACCGGGGAGCTGTTTTTT | CASSVEPQTGELFF
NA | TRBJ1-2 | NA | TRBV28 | TGTGCCATCCACCCGGGAGAAGGCTATGGCTACACCTTC | CAIHPGEGYGYTF
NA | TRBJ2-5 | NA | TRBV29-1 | TGCAGCGTCGCAACTGGACTTGTAGAGACCCAGTACTTC | CSVATGLVETQYF
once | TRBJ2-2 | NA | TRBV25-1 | TGTGCCAGCAGTGAATTGGGACCCATCAACACCGGGGAGCTGTTTTTT | CASSELGPINTGELFF
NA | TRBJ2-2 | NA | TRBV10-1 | TGCGCCAGCTCGTTGGGGTGGACCGGGGAGCTGTTTTTT | CASSLGWTGELFF
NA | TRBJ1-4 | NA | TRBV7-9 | TGTGCCAGCAGCTTAGATAATAATGAAAAACTGTTTTTT | CASSLDNNEKLFF
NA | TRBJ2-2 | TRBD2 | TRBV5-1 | TGCGCCAGCAGCTTGACTGGGACTAGCGGGGGGACCGGGGAGCTGTTTTTT | CASSLTGTSGGTGELFF
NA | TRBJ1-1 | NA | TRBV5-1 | TGCGCCAGCAGCACCCCGGGACAATTGAACACTGAAGCTTTCTTT | CASSTPGQLNTEAFF
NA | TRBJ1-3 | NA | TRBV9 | TGTGCCAGCAGCGTTAGCGGACGGGGCTCTGGAAACACCATATATTTT | CASSVSGRGSGNTIYF
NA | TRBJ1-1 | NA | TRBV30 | TGTGCCTGGAAGGGTTGGAGGGGCGCCGGCACTGAAGCTTTCTTT | CAWKGWRGAGTEAFF
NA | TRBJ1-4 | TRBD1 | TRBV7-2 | TGTGCCAGCAGCTTAGTGGCAGGGGGAGGTGAAAAACTGTTTTTT | CASSLVAGGGEKLFF